This T cell receptor (beta chain) was obtained from a study of T-cell memory formation after mild COVID-19 (dated by TCRdb to the early 2020s). Study-wide context: TCR sequence clusters from the two donors were largely donor specific. T-cell clones expanding and contracting after mild COVID-19 in two donors were tracked by longitudinal TCRalpha and TCRbeta repertoire sequencing. Two young, previously healthy adult volunteers made up the cohort, one male and one female. Study-level results and caveats: The second-wave clones that peaked on day 37 were not confirmed to be SARS-CoV-2 specific. Some responding clones were detected in pre-infection memory, which suggested that pre-existing cross-reactive memory T cells had joined the SARS-CoV-2 response. Clones contracting from day 15 to 85 had balanced CD4/CD8 phenotypes, while a second wave expanding from day 15 to 37 was biased towards CD4+. Contracting CD4+ clones appeared mostly in the CM and EM memory subsets, whereas CD8+ clones were enriched in EMRA. Only two mild cases were covered by the study, and larger cohorts that include severe cases with pre-infection samples were considered necessary.

The instrument given in TCRdb is Illumina NovaSeq 6000. cDNA libraries for TCRalpha and TCRbeta were prepared by 5'RACE using constant-segment primers, with sample barcodes and unique molecular identifiers added. RNA was extracted from every sample with Trizol reagent. Libraries were amplified in two PCR steps, with a second sample barcode and Illumina TruSeq adapters added in the second step. Libraries were sequenced on an Illumina NovaSeq with 2 x 150 bp paired-end reads. The study's own analysis went as follows. Reads were demultiplexed and collapsed into UMI-guided consensus sequences with migec v1.2.7. Using mixcr v2.1.11, UMI consensuses were aligned to TRA and TRB V and J templates and then assembled into clonotypes. A clonotype was counted as expanded or contracted only when both edgeR and NoisET called the clonotype significant, with the noise models trained on biological replicates. For edgeR calls, the thresholds were a false discovery rate-adjusted p below 0.01 and a log2 fold-change of 1. As an exploratory analysis of dynamics, max-normalized trajectories of the 1000 most abundant clonotypes were examined by PCA with hierarchical clustering. Separately sequenced CD4+ and CD8+ repertoires were used to assign the CD4 or CD8 phenotype of responding clones. TCRdb reprocessed the public reads (quality trimming at Q25 with fastp, clone calling with MiXCR) and kept in-frame beta chains. Rows matching on CDR3 protein sequence are summarized as one entry with the most common DNA and genes. For this entry, the V and J calls and clone size follow TCRdb and not the study's own pipeline. In this sample the table shows about 500,000 distinct CDR3 sequences, roughly 21% of which occur a single time. The ten largest clones add up to about an eighth of the sample.

PBMCs were isolated by Ficoll-Paque density gradient centrifugation. This clonotype has more than one count but fewer than ten. Its antigen is currently not known. No clone much larger than this one lies a single base away; base qualities are absent. This TCR was sampled from an adult woman who had mild COVID-19 (a few samples of this study predate the infection). The sample titles of this study are shuffled in the database, so cell type and time point are left out; the donor was told from shared clones. Sequencing was performed on PBMCs or a T cell subset sorted from them (not recorded which).

The CDR3 in this case is CASSVPGLAGGPSDTQYF. The DNA sequence is as follows: TGTGCCAGCAGTGTCCCGGGACTAGCGGGGGGGCCATCGGATACGCAGTATTTT. Recombination joined TRBV2 with TRBJ2-3; 16 nucleotides in the junction match TRBD2. Counted from cysteine to phenylalanine, this CDR3 has 18 amino acids. The kept DNA is CDR3 alone, 54 bases in frame from the first base. Reading the germline V gene gives CDR1 SNHLY and CDR2 FYNNEI. V is cut back by 4 bases and J by 6 bases, with 10 bases in the junction unmatched.